Each of the 23 T cell receptor beta chains below was sequenced from the same sample in a study of beta chain features in type 1 diabetes. Expressed TCRB transcripts were sequenced because the entire RNA isolate underwent reverse transcription. Profiled with immunoSEQ multiplex PCR; TCRdb holds only in-frame clones, not every one. The top ten clones hold around 2% of a sample with about 150,000 clones, approximately 12% of them seen once. The sequenced sample was central memory CD4+ T cells from blood. These receptors all stem from a man in his late teens or twenties in good health.

The chain is built from TRBV5-4 and TRBJ2-2; 9 nucleotides align to TRBD1. V gave up 3 bases and J gave up 6 bases; unmatched junction bases: 0. CDR1 is SGHNT, CDR2 YYREEE, per germline (reference sequence). CDR3 length: 13 residues. CDR3 loop: CASSWDRAGELFF. CDR3 nucleotide sequence: TGTGCCAGCAGCTGGGACAGGGCCGGGGAGCTGTTTTTT.

The chain joins TRBV25-1 to TRBJ2-1; D is unresolved. The CDR3 is made up of 11 amino acids. CDR1 and CDR2 (germline): MGHDK, SYGVNS. Trimming removed 5 bases from V and 6 bases from J, with 5 bases in between. The DNA of the CDR3 is TGTGCCAGCAGTCGAAGCAATGAGCAGTTCTTC. Translating it yields CASSRSNEQFF.

The V call is TRBV23-1, the J call TRBJ2-7, with TRBD1 matching 9 bases. TRBV23-1 carries the ORF label, with uncertain function. This CDR3 region has 17 residues. V gave up 6 bases and J gave up 4 bases; unmatched junction bases: 16. CDR3 bases: TGCGCCAGCAGCCACGGCGTTGCCCGGGACAGGGATTACGAGCAGTACTTC. Protein: CASSHGVARDRDYEQYF.

In this sample, this clone turned up a few times. This sequence joins TRBV5-5 and TRBJ2-7, with 8 bases identical to TRBD1. The germline gives CDR1 SGHKS, CDR2 YYEKEE (reference sequence). V trimming: 3 bases; J trimming: 6 bases; junction bases outside the gene matches: 8. The CDR3 extends over 14 amino acids. The CDR3 is CASSSQGERSEQYF. Written as DNA, the CDR3 is TGTGCCAGCAGCTCACAGGGGGAAAGAAGCGAGCAGTACTTC.

This clone was seen at least ten times. The V gene is TRBV14, the J gene TRBJ2-4; D might be TRBD2 (6 bases). The CDR3 length is 15 residues. The ends were cut back, 4 bases at V and 0 bases at J, with 10 bases in the middle. Germline V CDR1 and CDR2: SGHDN, FVKESK. The CDR3 DNA reads as TGTGCCAGCAGCCCCCAGGGACTAGCCAAAAACATTCAGTACTTC. The encoded protein is CASSPQGLAKNIQYF.

This clone has a count of ten or more. The chain employs TRBV7-9 and TRBJ2-7, with 9 bases identical to TRBD1. Unmatched junction bases numbered 16, after V lost 4 bases and J lost 9 bases. CDR3 length: 16 residues. Germline-derived CDR1 and CDR2 are SEHNR and FQNEAQ (reference sequence). This CDR3 is CASSSGGPGQGGRQYF. Here the CDR3 DNA reads TGTGCCAGCAGCTCCGGCGGACCGGGACAGGGCGGTCGGCAGTACTTC.

A few counts support this clone. The chain links TRBV2 to TRBJ2-2; TRBD1 aligns across 12 bases. V shed 6 bases, J shed 2 bases, and the junction held 7 bases outside the gene matches. The CDR3 is 17 amino acids. Germline V gene lookup returns CDR1 SNHLY and CDR2 FYNNEI. CDR3: CASSDPGQGANTGELFF. As DNA, the CDR3 is TGTGCCAGCAGCGACCCGGGACAGGGGGCCAACACCGGGGAGCTGTTTTTT.

This clone has just a few counts. Additional DNA sequences in this sample encode the identical CDR3. This chain joins TRBV15 and TRBJ2-5; D may correspond to TRBD1 or TRBD2 (5 bases each). Deletions cut 0 bases from V and 1 base from J, with 9 bases between. Germline CDR1 LNHNV, CDR2 YYDKDF (reference sequence). The CDR3 length is 15 residues. CDR3: CATSRDRGGQETQYF. CDR3 nucleotides: TGTGCCACCAGCAGAGATCGGGGCGGCCAAGAGACCCAGTACTTC.

This chain joins TRBV5-1 and TRBJ2-3; TRBD1 agrees at 7 bases. With 8 bases clipped from V and 2 bases from J, the junction kept 11 bases outside the gene matches. CDR1 and CDR2 from the germline V gene are SGHRS and YFSETQ. The CDR3 runs to 15 residues. CDR3: CASTNTGDPTDTQYF. The CDR3, as DNA: TGCGCCAGTACCAACACAGGGGACCCCACAGATACGCAGTATTTT.

This rearrangement joins TRBV5-1 to TRBJ2-3; D not resolved. Trimming took off 0 bases at V and 5 bases at J, with 7 bases between the two ends. The CDR3 length is 13 residues. Per germline, CDR1 SGHRS and CDR2 YFSETQ. DNA for the CDR3: TGCGCCAGCAGCTTGGAAGTTCTAGATACGCAGTATTTT. It yields the protein CASSLEVLDTQYF.

This clone occurred many times. This chain joins TRBV7-2 and TRBJ1-2; no clear D gene. The CDR3 has 13 amino acids. Germline V gene data show CDR1 as SGHTA and CDR2 as FQGNSA. The V and J ends lost 1 base and 3 bases respectively, with 6 bases between them. CDR3 in amino acids: CASSLVGHYGYTF. CDR3 DNA: TGTGCCAGCAGCTTAGTAGGGCACTATGGCTACACCTTC.

This clone was picked up a small number of times. This chain uses TRBV7-6 with TRBJ2-5, with D possibly TRBD1 on 6 matching bases. CDR1 SGHVS and CDR2 FNYEAQ come from the germline V gene. CDR3 length: 15 amino acids. Trimming shortened V by 3 bases and J by 5 bases, and 16 bases separated the two germline ends. The CDR3 loop is CASSLNRDRRETQYF. As DNA, the CDR3 is TGTGCCAGCAGCTTGAACAGGGATCGGCGGGAGACCCAGTACTTC. The entire variable domain, with the rest obtained from reference TRBV7-6 and TRBJ2-5, is as follows: GAGVSQSPRYKVTKRGQDVALRCDPISGHVSLYWYRQALGQGPEFLTYFNYEAQQDKSGLPNDRFSAERPEGSISTLTIQRTEQRDSAMYRCASSLNRDRRETQYFGPGTRLLVL.

This clone appeared many times. The rearrangement joins TRBV4-3 to TRBJ1-3; D remains unclear. The V gene lost 0 bases and the J gene lost 7 bases, with 10 bases spanning the gap. The length of the CDR3 is 14 residues. Germline V gene data show CDR1 as LGHNA and CDR2 as YSLEER. CDR3 protein: CASSQDSPRNTIYF. In DNA, the CDR3 is TGCGCCAGCAGCCAAGATTCGCCGCGCAACACCATATATTTT.

The chain uses TRBV11-1 and TRBJ2-1; 14 bases are a match to TRBD2. Germline CDR1 SGHAT, CDR2 FQDESV (reference sequence). The junction had 6 bases not matched to a gene; V was cut back by 5 bases and J by 9 bases. The CDR3 extends over 15 amino acids. As DNA, the CDR3 is TGTGCCAGCAGCCCGGGACTAGCGGGAGTAGCTGAGCAGTTCTTC. It encodes CASSPGLAGVAEQFF.

Only a few counts were recorded for this clone. The chain recombines TRBV7-2 with TRBJ2-7; a weak D match, TRBD1 (5 bases). The CDR3 has 13 residues. The V and J ends lost 5 bases and 0 bases respectively, with 8 bases between them. Germline V gene lookup returns CDR1 SGHTA and CDR2 FQGNSA. DNA of the CDR3: TGTGCCAGCAGCCGAAGGGGCTCCTACGAGCAGTACTTC. It encodes CASSRRGSYEQYF.

This clone came up a few times. This chain connects TRBV5-1 to TRBJ2-7, with D maybe TRBD2 (6 bases). Trimming shortened V by 1 base and J by 2 bases, and 10 bases separated the two germline ends. The CDR3 spans 14 residues. Germline V gene data show CDR1 as SGHRS and CDR2 as YFSETQ. The CDR3 DNA reads as TGCGCCAGCAGCTTGTTAGGCGGGACCTACGAGCAGTACTTC. This codes for CASSLLGGTYEQYF.

This clone was seen only a few times. The chain combines TRBV29-1 with TRBJ2-7, with 8 nucleotides matching TRBD1. The CDR3 is 13 amino acids. J lost 5 bases, V lost 3 bases, and 6 bases had no gene match. The V gene's germline CDR1 is SQVTM and CDR2 ANQGSEA. The CDR3 DNA follows: TGCAGCGTTGAGGACAGGGCTCGTGACGAGCAGTACTTC. Translation: CSVEDRARDEQYF.

This clone was counted a few times. This chain uses TRBV7-2 with TRBJ1-1, with D possibly being TRBD1 (5 bases). The CDR3 is 16 amino acids. From germline, CDR1 is SGHTA and CDR2 FQGNSA. Trimming cost V 1 base and J 0 bases, with 12 bases left between them. The CDR3 bases are TGTGCCAGCAGCTTAGGGTGGGGACGGATGAACACTGAAGCTTTCTTT. Protein: CASSLGWGRMNTEAFF. The variable domain in full, with the rest retrieved from reference TRBV7-2 and TRBJ1-1, is GAGVSQSPSNKVTEKGKDVELRCDPISGHTALYWYRQSLGQGLEFLIYFQGNSAPDKSGLPSDRFSAERTGGSVSTLTIQRTQQEDSAVYLCASSLGWGRMNTEAFFGQGTRLTVV.

This clone appeared many times. This chain's CDR3 is CASSQDAGTSYNEQFF. The CDR3 DNA reads TGCGCCAGCAGCCAAGATGCCGGGACTTCGTACAATGAGCAGTTCTTC. The J gene is TRBJ2-1, the V gene TRBV4-1; TRBD2 is a possible D gene (6 bases). The V gene lost 0 bases and the J gene lost 4 bases, with 13 bases spanning the gap. Germline V CDR1 and CDR2: MGHRA, YSYEKL. The CDR3 runs 16 residues.

On this clone itself: It differs at one base from a far larger clone, so likely a read error. The gene calls are TRBV29-1 and TRBJ1-4; TRBD1 aligns across 12 bases. Germline CDR1 and CDR2: SQVTM and ANQGSEA. V trimming: 7 bases; J trimming: 6 bases; junction bases outside the gene matches: 6. This CDR3 contains 14 residues. The CDR3 DNA is TGCAGCGGTAGAGGGACAGGGGGCGATGAAAAACTGTTTTTT. Protein sequence: CSGRGTGGDEKLFF. Drawing the rest from reference TRBV29-1 and TRBJ1-4, the complete variable domain is SAVISQKPSRDICQRGTSLTIQCQVDSQVTMMFWYRQQPGQSLTLIATANQGSEATYESGFVIDKFPISRPNLTFSTLTVSNMSPEDSSIYLCSGRGTGGDEKLFFGSGTQLSVL.

Only a few counts were recorded for this clone. The chain combines TRBV7-9 with TRBJ1-5; D unclear. V lost 5 bases, J lost 3 bases, and 5 bases lay in between. The CDR3 extends over 12 amino acids. Germline-derived CDR1 and CDR2 are SEHNR and FQNEAQ (reference sequence). This CDR3 is CASSINNQPQHF. Written as DNA, the CDR3 is TGTGCCAGCAGCATAAACAATCAGCCCCAGCATTTT.

The chain links TRBV18 to TRBJ1-2, with a possible D match to TRBD1 (5 bases). Germline V gene data show CDR1 as KGHSH and CDR2 as LQKENI. V was shortened by 2 bases and J by 7 bases, with 14 bases between the two germline ends. The CDR3 covers 14 residues. CDR3 sequence reads: CASSPRGEVLGYTF. The CDR3 DNA sequence: TGTGCCAGCTCACCAAGGGGTGAGGTTCTTGGCTACACCTTC.

V and J are TRBV28 and TRBJ1-1; 8 nucleotides agree with TRBD1. Looked up from germline, CDR1 is MDHEN and CDR2 is SYDVKM. V was pared by 6 bases and J by 1 base, with 10 bases of the junction left unmatched. There are 16 residues in the CDR3. The CDR3 spells CASSHRQGRTNTEAFF. For the CDR3, the DNA is TGTGCCAGCAGCCATAGACAGGGGCGGACGAACACTGAAGCTTTCTTT.